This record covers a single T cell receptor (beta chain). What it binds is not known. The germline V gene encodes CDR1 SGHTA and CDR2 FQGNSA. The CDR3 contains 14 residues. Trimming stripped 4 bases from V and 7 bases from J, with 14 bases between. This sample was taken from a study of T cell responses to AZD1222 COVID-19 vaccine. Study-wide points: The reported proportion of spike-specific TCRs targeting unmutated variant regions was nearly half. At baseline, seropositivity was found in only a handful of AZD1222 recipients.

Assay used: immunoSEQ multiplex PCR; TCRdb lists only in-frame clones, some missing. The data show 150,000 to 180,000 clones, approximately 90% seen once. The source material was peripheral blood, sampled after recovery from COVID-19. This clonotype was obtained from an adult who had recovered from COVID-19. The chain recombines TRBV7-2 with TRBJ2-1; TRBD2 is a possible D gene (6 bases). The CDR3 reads CASSSGEQSNEQFF. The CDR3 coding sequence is TGTGCCAGCAGCTCGGGGGAGCAAAGTAATGAGCAGTTCTTC.